The clone carrying this TCR beta chain is termed medium-sized. Its antigen is unidentified. The data were obtained in a study of vaccination and CD4 T cells after COVID-19. Trimming at V came to 1 base and at J to 3 bases, leaving 23 bases not matched to a gene. This CDR3 has 22 amino acids. CDR1 SGHTA and CDR2 FQGNSA come from the germline V gene. Treatment described: approximately nine-day PBMC culture with coronavirus spike peptide pools or control peptides (ViraFEST assay). An unexposed donor provided the CD4+ T cells, which were collected before the COVID-19 pandemic (2011-2018). ViraFEST used peptide pools to expand antigen-specific T cells before TCR sequencing. PBMCs were cultured at some 2.1 million per well with approximately 10 IU/ml IL-2 and approximately 10 ug/ml peptide pools. Oncomine TCR Beta short-read sequencing was applied to DNA from cultured CD4+ T cells. TCRdb ran MiXCR on the PCR reads and lists one entry per CDR3 protein. The table has about 1,300 distinct CDR3 sequences, less than 15% seen once.

Sequenced material: CD4+ T cells from blood, cultured in vitro. The V gene is TRBV7-2, the J gene TRBJ2-7; TRBD2 aligns across 11 bases. This TCR derives from a human donor in good health. The CDR3 loop reads CASSLGWGTSGLHPNKGYEQYF. The CDR3 DNA follows: TGTGCCAGCAGCTTAGGCTGGGGGACTAGCGGACTCCACCCCAATAAGGGCTACGAGCAGTACTTC.